This note documents a single TCR beta chain sequence. TCRdb's table, derived via immunoSEQ multiplex PCR, lists solely in-frame clones and lacks some. The sample lists roughly 500,000 clones; 76% were seen once. The data are from a study of shared clonotypes between healthy human individuals. Germline V gives CDR1 LNHDA, CDR2 SQIVND (reference sequence). The CDR3 covers 15 residues. V was clipped by 2 bases and J by 8 bases, with 17 bases between them. The receptor's source is a woman aged 40 to 50 in good health. Some clones in this sample may be carry-over from other donors' samples. The V and J genes are TRBV19 and TRBJ2-3; perhaps TRBD2 as D (7 bases). Material for sequencing was PBMCs. As DNA, the CDR3 is TGTGCCAGTAGTATATCCGGCGGGGGCCCCGGTACGCAGTATTTT. This encodes CASSISGGGPGTQYF.